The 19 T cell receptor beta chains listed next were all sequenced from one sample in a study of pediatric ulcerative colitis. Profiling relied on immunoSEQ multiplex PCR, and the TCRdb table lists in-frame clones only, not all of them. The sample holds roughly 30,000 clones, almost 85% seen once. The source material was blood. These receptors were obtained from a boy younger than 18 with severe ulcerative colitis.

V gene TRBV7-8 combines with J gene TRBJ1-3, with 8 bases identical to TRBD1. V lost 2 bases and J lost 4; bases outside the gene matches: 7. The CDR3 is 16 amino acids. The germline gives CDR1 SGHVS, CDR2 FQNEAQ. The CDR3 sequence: CASSLTGGDAGNTIYF. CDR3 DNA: TGTGCCAGCAGCTTAACAGGGGGAGATGCGGGAAACACCATATATTTT.

CDR3 loop: CASSEIPEGANVLTF. The CDR3 nucleotides are TGTGCCAGCAGTGAGATCCCGGAGGGGGCCAACGTCCTGACTTTC. The chain employs TRBV2 and TRBJ2-6; D gene uncertain. Deletions cut 3 bases from V and 4 bases from J, with 10 bases between. CDR1 and CDR2 (germline): SNHLY, FYNNEI. This CDR3 region has 15 residues.

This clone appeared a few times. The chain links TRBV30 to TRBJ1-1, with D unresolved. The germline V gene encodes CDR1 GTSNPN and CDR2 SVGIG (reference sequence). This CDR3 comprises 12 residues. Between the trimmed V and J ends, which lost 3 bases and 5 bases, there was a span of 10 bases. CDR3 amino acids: CAWSLGETEAFF. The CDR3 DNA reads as TGTGCCTGGAGCCTCGGGGAGACTGAAGCTTTCTTT.

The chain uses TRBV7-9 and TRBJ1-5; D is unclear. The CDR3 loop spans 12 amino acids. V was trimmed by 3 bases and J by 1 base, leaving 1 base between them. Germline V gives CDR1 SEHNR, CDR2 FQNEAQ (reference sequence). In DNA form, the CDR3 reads TGTGCCAGCAGCTTCAGCAATCAGCCCCAGCATTTT. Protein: CASSFSNQPQHF.

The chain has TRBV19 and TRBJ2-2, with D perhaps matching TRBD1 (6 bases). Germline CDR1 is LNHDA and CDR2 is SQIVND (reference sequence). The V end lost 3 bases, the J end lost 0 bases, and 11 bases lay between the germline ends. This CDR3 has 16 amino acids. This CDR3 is CASSILGGTNTGELFF. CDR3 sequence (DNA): TGTGCCAGTAGTATCCTAGGGGGTACGAACACCGGGGAGCTGTTTTTT.

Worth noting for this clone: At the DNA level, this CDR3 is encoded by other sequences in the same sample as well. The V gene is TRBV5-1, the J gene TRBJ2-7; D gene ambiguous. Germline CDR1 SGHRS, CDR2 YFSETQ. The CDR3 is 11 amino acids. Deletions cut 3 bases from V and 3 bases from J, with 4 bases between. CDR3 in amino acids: CASSSSYEQYF. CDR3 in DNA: TGCGCCAGCAGCTCGAGCTACGAGCAGTACTTC.

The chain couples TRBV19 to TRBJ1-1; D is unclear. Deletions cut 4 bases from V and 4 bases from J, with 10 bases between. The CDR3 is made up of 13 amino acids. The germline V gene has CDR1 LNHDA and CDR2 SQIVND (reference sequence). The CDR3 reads CASSKFRGTEAFF. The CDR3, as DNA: TGTGCCAGTAGTAAATTTCGAGGCACTGAAGCTTTCTTT.

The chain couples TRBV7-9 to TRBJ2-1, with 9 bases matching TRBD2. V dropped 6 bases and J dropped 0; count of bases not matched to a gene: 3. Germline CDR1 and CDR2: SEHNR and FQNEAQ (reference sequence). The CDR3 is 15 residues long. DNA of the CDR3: TGTGCCAGCAGGTTGACTAGCGGCTCCTACAATGAGCAGTTCTTC. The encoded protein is CASRLTSGSYNEQFF.

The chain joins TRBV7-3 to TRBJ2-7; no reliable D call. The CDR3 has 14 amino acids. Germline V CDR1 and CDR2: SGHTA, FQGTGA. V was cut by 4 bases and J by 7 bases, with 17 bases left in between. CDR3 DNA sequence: TGTGCCAGCAGCTCCGGCCATAGGTCTGGAGAGCAGTACTTC. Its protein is CASSSGHRSGEQYF.

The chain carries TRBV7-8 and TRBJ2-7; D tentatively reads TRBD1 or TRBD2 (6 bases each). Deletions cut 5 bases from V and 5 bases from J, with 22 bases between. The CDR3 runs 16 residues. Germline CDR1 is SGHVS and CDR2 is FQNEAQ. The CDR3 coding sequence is TGTGCCAGCAGCCCCCGTAGGGTGGGGGGCCTCAACGAGCAGTACTTC. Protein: CASSPRRVGGLNEQYF.

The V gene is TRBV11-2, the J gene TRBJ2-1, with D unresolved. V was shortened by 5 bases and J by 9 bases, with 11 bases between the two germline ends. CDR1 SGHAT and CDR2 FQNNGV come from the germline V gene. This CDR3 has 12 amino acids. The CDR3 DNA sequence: TGTGCCAGCAGCACAGATAGAGGTGAGCAGTTCTTC. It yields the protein CASSTDRGEQFF.

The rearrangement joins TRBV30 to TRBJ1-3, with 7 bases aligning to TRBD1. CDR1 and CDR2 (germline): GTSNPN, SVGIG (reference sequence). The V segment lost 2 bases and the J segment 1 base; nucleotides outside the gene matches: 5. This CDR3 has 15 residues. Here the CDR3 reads CAWSTTGRSGNTIYF. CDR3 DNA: TGTGCCTGGAGTACGACAGGGAGATCTGGAAACACCATATATTTT.

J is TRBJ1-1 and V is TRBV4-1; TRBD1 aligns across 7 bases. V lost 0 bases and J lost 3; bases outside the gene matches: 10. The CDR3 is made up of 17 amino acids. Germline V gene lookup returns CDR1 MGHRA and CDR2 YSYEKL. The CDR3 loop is CASSQEPPEGADTEAFF. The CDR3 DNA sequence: TGCGCCAGCAGCCAAGAACCTCCGGAGGGGGCAGACACTGAAGCTTTCTTT.

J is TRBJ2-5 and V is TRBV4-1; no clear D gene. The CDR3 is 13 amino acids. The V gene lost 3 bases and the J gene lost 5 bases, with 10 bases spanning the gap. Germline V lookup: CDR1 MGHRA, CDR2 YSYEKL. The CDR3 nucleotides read TGCGCCAGCAGCCAGGGTCTTATCGAGACCCAGTACTTC. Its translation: CASSQGLIETQYF.

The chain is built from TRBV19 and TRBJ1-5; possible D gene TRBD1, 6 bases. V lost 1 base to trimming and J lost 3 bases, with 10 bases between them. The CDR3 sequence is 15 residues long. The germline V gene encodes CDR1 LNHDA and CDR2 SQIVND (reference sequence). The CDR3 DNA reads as TGTGCCAGTAGTATAGCTGGGGGGCCCAATCAGCCCCAGCATTTT. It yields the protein CASSIAGGPNQPQHF.

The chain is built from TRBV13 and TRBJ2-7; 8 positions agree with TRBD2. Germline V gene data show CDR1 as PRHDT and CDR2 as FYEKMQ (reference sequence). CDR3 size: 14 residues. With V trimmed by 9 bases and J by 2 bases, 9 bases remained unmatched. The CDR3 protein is CASSMSGLAYEQYF. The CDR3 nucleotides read TGTGCCAGTTCAATGTCGGGACTAGCCTACGAGCAGTACTTC.

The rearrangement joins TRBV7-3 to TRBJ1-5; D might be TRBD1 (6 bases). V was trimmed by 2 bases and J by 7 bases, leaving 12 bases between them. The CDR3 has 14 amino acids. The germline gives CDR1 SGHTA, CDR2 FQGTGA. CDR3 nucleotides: TGTGCCAGCAGCTTAGGTGCGGGACAACAGCCCCAGCATTTT. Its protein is CASSLGAGQQPQHF.

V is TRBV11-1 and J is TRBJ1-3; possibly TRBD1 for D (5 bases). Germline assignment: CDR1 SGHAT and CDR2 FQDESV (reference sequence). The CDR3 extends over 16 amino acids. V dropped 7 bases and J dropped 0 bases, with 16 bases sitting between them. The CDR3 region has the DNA TGTGCCAGCAAGTTGGGGCAGACCATCTCTGGAAACACCATATATTTT. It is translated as CASKLGQTISGNTIYF.

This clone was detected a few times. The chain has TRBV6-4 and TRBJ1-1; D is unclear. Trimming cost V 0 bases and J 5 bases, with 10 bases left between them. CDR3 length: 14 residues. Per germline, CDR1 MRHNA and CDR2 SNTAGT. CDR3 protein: CASSDSSRGTEAFF. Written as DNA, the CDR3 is TGTGCCAGCAGTGACTCGTCGAGAGGGACTGAAGCTTTCTTT.